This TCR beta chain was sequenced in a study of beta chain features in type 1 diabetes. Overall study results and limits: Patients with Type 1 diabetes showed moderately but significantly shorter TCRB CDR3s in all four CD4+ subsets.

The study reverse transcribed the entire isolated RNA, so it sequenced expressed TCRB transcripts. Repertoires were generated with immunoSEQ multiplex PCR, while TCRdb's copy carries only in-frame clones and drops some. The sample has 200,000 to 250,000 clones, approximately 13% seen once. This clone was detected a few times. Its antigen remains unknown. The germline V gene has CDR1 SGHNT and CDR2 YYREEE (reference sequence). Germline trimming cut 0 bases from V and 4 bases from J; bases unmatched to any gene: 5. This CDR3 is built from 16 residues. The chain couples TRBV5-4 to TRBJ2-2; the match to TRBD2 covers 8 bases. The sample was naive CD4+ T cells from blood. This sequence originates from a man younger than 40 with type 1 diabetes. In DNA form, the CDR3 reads TGTGCCAGCAGCTTGGCGGGGGGGCGTCTCACCGGGGAGCTGTTTTTT. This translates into CASSLAGGRLTGELFF.